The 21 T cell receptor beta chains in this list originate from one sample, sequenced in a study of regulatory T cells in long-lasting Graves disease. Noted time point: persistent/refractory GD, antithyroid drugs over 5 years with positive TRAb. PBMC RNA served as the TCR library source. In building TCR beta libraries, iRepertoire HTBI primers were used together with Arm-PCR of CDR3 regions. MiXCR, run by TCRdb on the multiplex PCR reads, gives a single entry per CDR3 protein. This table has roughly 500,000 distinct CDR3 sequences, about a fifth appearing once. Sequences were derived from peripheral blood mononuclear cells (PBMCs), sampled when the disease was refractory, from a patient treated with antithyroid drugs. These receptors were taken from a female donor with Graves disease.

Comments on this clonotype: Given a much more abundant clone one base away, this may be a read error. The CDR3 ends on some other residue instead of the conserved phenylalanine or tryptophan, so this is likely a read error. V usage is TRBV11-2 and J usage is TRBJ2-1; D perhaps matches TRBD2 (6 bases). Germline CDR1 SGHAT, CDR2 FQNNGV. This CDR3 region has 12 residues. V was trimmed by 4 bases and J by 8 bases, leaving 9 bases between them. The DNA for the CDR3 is TGTGCCAGCAGCTCGACTAGGGATGAGCAGTTCCTC. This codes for CASSSTRDEQFL.

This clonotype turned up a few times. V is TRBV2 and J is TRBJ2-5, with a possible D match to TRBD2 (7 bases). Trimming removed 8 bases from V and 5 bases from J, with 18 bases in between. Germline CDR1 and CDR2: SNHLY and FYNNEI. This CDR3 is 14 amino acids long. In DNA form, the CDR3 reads TGTGCCAGCGGCTCTAGGGGGGGCAGGGAGACCCAGTACTTC. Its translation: CASGSRGGRETQYF.

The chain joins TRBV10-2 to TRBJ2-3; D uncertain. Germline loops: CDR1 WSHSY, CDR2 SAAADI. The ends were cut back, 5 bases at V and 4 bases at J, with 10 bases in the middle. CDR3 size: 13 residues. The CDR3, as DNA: TGCGCCAGCAGTCCTCGTAGAGCAGATACGCAGTATTTT. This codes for CASSPRRADTQYF.

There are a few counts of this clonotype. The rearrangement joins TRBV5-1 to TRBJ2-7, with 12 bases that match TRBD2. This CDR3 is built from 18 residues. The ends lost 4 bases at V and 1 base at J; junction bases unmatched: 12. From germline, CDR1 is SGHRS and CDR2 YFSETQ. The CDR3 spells CASSPTTSGSFLSYEQYF. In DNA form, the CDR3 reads TGCGCCAGCAGCCCGACGACTAGCGGGAGTTTTTTATCCTACGAGCAGTACTTC. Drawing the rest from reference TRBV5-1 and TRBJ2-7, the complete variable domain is KAGVTQTPRYLIKTRGQQVTLSCSPISGHRSVSWYQQTPGQGLQFLFEYFSETQRNKGNFPGRFSGRQFSNSRSEMNVSTLELGDSALYLCASSPTTSGSFLSYEQYFGPGTRLTVT.

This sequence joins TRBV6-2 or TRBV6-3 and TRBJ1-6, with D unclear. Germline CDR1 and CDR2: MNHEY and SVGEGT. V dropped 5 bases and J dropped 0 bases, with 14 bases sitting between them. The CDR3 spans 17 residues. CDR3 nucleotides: TGTGCCAGCAGTGGTGTCCAGTTTCTCTCCTATAATTCACCCCTCCACTTT. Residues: CASSGVQFLSYNSPLHF.

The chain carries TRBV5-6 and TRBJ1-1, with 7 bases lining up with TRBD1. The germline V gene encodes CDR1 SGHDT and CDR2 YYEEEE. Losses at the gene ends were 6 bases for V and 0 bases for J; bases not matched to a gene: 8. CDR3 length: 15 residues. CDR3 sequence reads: CASNRQGQLNTEAFF. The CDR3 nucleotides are TGTGCCAGCAACCGGCAGGGACAGCTGAACACTGAAGCTTTCTTT.

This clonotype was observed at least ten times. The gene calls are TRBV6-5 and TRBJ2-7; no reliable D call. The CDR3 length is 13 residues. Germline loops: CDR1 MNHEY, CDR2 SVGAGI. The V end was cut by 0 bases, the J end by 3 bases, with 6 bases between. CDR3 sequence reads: CASSYSGYYEQYF. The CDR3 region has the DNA TGTGCCAGCAGTTACTCAGGGTACTACGAGCAGTACTTC.

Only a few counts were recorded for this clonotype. DNA of the CDR3: TGTGCCAGCAGCGAAGCGGACCACGAGCAGTACTTC. It encodes CASSEADHEQYF. The chain links TRBV7-9 to TRBJ2-7; a possible D gene is TRBD2 (5 bases). The V end was cut by 5 bases, the J end by 5 bases, with 10 bases between. This CDR3 has 12 amino acids. CDR1 and CDR2 (germline): SEHNR, FQNEAQ (reference sequence).

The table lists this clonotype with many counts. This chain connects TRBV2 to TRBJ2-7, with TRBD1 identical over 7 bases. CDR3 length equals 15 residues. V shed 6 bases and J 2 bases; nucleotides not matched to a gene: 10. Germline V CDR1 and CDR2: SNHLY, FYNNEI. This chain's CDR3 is CASSVPGQNPYEQYF. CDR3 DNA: TGTGCCAGCAGCGTTCCGGGACAGAATCCCTACGAGCAGTACTTC.

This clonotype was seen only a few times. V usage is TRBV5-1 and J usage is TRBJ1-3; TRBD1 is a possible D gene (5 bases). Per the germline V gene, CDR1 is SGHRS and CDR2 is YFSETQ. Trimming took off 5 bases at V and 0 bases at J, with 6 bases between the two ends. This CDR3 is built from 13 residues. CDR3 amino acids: CASRTDSGNTIYF. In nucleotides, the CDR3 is TGCGCCAGCAGGACAGACTCTGGAAACACCATATATTTT.

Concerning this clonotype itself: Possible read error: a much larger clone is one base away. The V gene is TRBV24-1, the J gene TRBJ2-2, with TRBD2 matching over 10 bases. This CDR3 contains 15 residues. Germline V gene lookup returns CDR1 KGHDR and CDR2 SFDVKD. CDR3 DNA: TGTGCCACGGAGGGGACTAGCGAGAACACCGGGGAGCTGGTTTTT. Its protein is CATEGTSENTGELVF.

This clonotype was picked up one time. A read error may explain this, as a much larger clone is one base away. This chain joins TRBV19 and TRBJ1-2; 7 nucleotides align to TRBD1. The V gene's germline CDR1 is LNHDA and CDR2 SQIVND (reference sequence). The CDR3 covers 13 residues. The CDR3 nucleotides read TGTGCCAGTAGTATGGAAGGGGGCTATGACTACACCTTC. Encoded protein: CASSMEGGYDYTF.

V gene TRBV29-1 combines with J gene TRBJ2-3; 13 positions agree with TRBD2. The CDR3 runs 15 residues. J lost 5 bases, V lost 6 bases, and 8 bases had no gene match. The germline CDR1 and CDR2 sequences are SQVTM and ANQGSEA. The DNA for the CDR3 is TGCAGCGTAACACTTGGACTAGCGGGAGAAGATACGCAGTATTTT. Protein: CSVTLGLAGEDTQYF.

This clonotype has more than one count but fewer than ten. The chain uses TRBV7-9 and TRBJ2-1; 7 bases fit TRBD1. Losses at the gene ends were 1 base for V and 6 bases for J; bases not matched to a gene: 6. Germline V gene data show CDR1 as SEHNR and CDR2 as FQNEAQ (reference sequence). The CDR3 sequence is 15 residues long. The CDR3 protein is CASSLGGGGGNEQFF. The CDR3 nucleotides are TGTGCCAGCAGCTTAGGAGGGGGCGGCGGCAATGAGCAGTTCTTC.

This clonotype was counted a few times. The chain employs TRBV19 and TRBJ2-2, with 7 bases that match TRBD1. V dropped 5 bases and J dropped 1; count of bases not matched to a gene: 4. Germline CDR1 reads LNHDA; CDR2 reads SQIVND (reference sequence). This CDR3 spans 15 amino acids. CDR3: CASSVGQVNTGELFF. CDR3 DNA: TGTGCCAGTAGTGTCGGACAGGTGAACACCGGGGAGCTGTTTTTT.

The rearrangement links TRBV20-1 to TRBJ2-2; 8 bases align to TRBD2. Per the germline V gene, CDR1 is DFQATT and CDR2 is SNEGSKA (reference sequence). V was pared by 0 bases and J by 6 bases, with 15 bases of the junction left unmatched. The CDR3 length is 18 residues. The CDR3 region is CSARDGVAGRWGAGELFF. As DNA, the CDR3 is TGCAGTGCTAGAGATGGGGTAGCGGGACGGTGGGGCGCCGGGGAGCTGTTTTTT.

In DNA, the CDR3 is TGTGCCAGCAACTCGCGGACCGATGGCACAGATACGCAGTATTTT. Translated: CASNSRTDGTDTQYF. The chain has TRBV28 and TRBJ2-3; no clear D gene. This CDR3 spans 15 amino acids. V shed 7 bases and J shed 1 base, with 15 bases lying between them. Germline lookup yields CDR1 MDHEN and CDR2 SYDVKM.

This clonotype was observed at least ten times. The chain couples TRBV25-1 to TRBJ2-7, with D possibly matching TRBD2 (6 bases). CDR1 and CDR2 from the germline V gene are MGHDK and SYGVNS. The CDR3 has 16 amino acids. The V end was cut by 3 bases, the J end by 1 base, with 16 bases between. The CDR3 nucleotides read TGTGCCAGCAGTGACTTCGGGAGTCTCCCTTCCTACGAGCAGTACTTC. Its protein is CASSDFGSLPSYEQYF.

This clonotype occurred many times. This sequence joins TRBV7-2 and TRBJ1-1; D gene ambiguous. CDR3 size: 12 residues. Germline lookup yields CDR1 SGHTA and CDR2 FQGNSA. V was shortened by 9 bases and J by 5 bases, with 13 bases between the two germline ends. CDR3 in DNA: TGTGCCAGGAAGGAAGTAGGAACTGAAGCTTTCTTT. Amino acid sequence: CARKEVGTEAFF.

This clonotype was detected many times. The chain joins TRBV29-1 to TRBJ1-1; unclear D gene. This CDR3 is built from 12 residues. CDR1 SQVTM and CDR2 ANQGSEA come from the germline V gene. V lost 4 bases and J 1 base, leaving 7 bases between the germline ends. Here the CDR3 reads CSVVGKNTEAFF. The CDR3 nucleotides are TGCAGCGTTGTGGGAAAGAACACTGAAGCTTTCTTT.

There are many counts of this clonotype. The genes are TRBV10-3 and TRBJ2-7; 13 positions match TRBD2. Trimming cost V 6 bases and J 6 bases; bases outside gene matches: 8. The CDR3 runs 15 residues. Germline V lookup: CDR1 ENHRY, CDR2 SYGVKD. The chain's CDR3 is CAISAGTSGMGEQYF. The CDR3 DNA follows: TGTGCCATCAGCGCCGGGACTAGCGGGATGGGCGAGCAGTACTTC.